What follows is one T cell receptor (beta chain) and its context. This sample is part of a study of CD8+ T cells in alopecia areata. As for treatment: oral pan-JAK inhibitor, 5-10 mg twice daily. Germline-derived CDR1 and CDR2 are SGHNT and YENEEA. The CDR3 extends over 15 amino acids. V dropped 1 base and J dropped 1 base, with 9 bases sitting between them. Sequencing relied on a cDNA template that was reverse transcribed from extracted RNA. Sequencing used immunoSEQ multiplex PCR; TCRdb keeps in-frame clones, though not all of them. The profile shows roughly 100,000 clones, roughly 45% of them singletons.

This TCR derives from a human donor with alopecia areata. The genes are TRBV11-3 and TRBJ2-3; D perhaps matches TRBD1 (6 bases). Material: CD8+ T cells sorted from blood, obtained at week 24, from a patient treated with tofacitinib. The CDR3 protein is CASSLGRGGTDTQYF. CDR3 bases: TGTGCCAGCAGCTTAGGCAGGGGTGGCACAGATACGCAGTATTTT.